This TCR beta chain was observed in a study of T cell responses to AZD1222 COVID-19 vaccine. Study details: Pooled samples include second doses given at about 4 or 12 weeks.

Study observations and caveats: The repertoires were collected only after the peak T cell response.

About this clone itself: Its matching antigen is unknown.

Germline V gene sequence: CDR1 SGDLS, CDR2 YYNGEE. V was trimmed by 0 bases and J by 3 bases, leaving 10 bases between them. CDR3 length: 15 amino acids. Some clones are missing from TCRdb's copy, which holds only in-frame ones; the method was immunoSEQ multiplex PCR. The sample contains 95,000 to 150,000 clones, more than 85% of which appear only once. The input for sequencing was peripheral blood, taken on day 0 of AZD1222 vaccination. This receptor was taken from an adult in good health. The chain employs TRBV9 and TRBJ1-3; no reliable D call. CDR3 sequence: CASSVAAGGGNTIYF. CDR3 coding DNA: TGTGCCAGCAGCGTAGCTGCGGGCGGTGGAAACACCATATATTTT.